This TCR beta chain was sequenced in a study of T cell repertoires in cytomegalovirus infection. As regards this clonotype: The antigen is not known.

The CDR3 is 13 amino acids. CDR1 KGHDR and CDR2 SFDVKD come from the germline V gene. V gave up 0 bases and J gave up 13 bases, with 12 bases separating them. In TCRdb, the reads were re-called with MiXCR into one record per CDR3 protein. The sample has approximately 1,000,000 distinct CDR3 sequences; under 40% are singletons. The chain uses TRBV24-1 and TRBJ1-5; possibly TRBD1 for D (6 bases). The sample in question was cultured CD8+ T cells from PBMCs, obtained from culture after CMV antigen stimulation. This receptor was taken from a human donor in good health (CMV status not recorded). Some clones in this sample may be carry-over from other donors' samples. The CDR3 reads CATSDLRGAEQHF. In DNA form, the CDR3 reads TGTGCCACCAGTGATTTGAGGGGGGCCGAGCAGCATTTT.